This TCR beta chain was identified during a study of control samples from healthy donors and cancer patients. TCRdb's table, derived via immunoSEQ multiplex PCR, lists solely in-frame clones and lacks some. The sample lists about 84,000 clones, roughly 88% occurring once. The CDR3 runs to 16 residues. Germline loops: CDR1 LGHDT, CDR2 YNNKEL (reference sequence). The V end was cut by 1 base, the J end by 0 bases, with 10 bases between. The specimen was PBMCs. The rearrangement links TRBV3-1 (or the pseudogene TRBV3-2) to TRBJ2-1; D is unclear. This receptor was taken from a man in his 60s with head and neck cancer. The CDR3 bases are TGTGCCAGCAGCCAAGGGATGATAAGCTCCTACAATGAGCAGTTCTTC. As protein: CASSQGMISSYNEQFF.